Listed below are T cell receptor beta chains from one sample, sequenced in a study of T cell repertoires in cytomegalovirus infection. Via MiXCR, TCRdb re-called the reads, giving one row per CDR3 protein. The sample includes 750,000 to 950,000 distinct CDR3 sequences, about 27% of them seen just once. These receptors' targets are unknown. The sequencing used cultured CD8+ T cells from PBMCs, collected from culture after CMV antigen stimulation. All receptors derive from a human donor in good health (CMV status not recorded). Some clones in this sample may be carry-over from other donors' samples. Both conserved end residues are part of each CDR3. Fields, in order: J gene, V gene, clone size, D gene, CDR3 protein, CDR3 DNA. A D gene is named only where the DNA matches it firmly. Part of the rows lack a size; the others show once, few, many or a class for expanded clones.

>TRBJ1-2|TRBV7-9|few|-
CASSLARGGYTF
TGTGCCAGCAGCTTAGCGCGAGGAGGCTACACCTTC
>TRBJ2-1|TRBV28|-|-
CASSSGLSVYNEQFF
TGTGCCAGCAGTTCTGGTCTTTCCGTTTACAATGAGCAGTTCTTC
>TRBJ2-2|TRBV7-3|few|-
CASSLRDVNTGELFF
TGTGCCAGCAGCTTACGGGACGTCAACACCGGGGAGCTGTTTTTT
>TRBJ2-4|TRBV7-2|-|TRBD1
CASSIPEGQIKNIQYF
TGTGCCAGCAGCATCCCTGAGGGACAGATAAAAAACATTCAGTACTTC
>TRBJ2-1|TRBV6-5|-|-
CASSYSIGVNEQFF
TGTGCCAGCAGTTACTCGATTGGCGTTAATGAGCAGTTCTTC
>TRBJ1-2|TRBV4-2|-|TRBD1
CASSPYRDQDRALTF
TGTGCCAGCAGCCCCTATAGGGATCAAGACAGGGCCTTGACCTTC
>TRBJ1-5|TRBV6-5|few|-
CASSYSSWNQPQHF
TGTGCCAGCAGTTACTCGTCTTGGAATCAGCCCCAGCATTTT
>TRBJ1-6|TRBV6-6|-|-
CASSYATNVNSPLHF
TGTGCCAGCAGTTACGCGACAAACGTCAATTCACCCCTCCACTTT
>TRBJ1-1|TRBV7-6|few|-
CASSPQAFF
TGTGCCAGCAGCCCCCAAGCTTTCTTT
>TRBJ2-1|TRBV7-9|few|TRBD2
CASSSEGLAGGGRYNEQFF
TGTGCCAGCAGCTCAGAGGGCCTAGCGGGGGGTGGCCGATACAATGAGCAGTTCTTC
>TRBJ2-3|TRBV7-9|few|-
CASSFMRHTSTDTQYF
TGTGCCAGCAGCTTCATGAGGCACACTAGCACAGATACGCAGTATTTT
>TRBJ2-3|TRBV7-9|few|-
CASSLAWRPSTDTQYF
TGTGCCAGCAGCTTAGCGTGGCGGCCTAGCACAGATACGCAGTATTTT
>TRBJ1-3|TRBV12-3/TRBV12-4|-|-
CASSLGTRGNTIYF
TGTGCCAGCAGTTTGGGGACCAGGGGAAACACCATATATTTT